This TCR beta chain was profiled in a study of PD-1 blockade in classical Hodgkin lymphoma. General observations from the study: Newly diagnosed patients were reported to start with lower TCR diversity than healthy donors. With respect to the repertoire differences, their causes, possibly disease activity or prior therapy, remain undefined.

The protocol was immunoSEQ multiplex PCR, while the TCRdb copy is restricted to in-frame clones and leaves out a portion. The sample shows over 25,000 clones, 94% of them seen only once. In its sample, this clone was seen a few times. Antigen: not known. CDR1 SGHTA and CDR2 FQGTGA come from the germline V gene. The CDR3 has 12 residues. The ends were cut back, 5 bases at V and 15 bases at J, with 17 bases in the middle. As for time point: newly diagnosed, previously untreated cHL patient sample. Researchers used newly diagnosed, untreated classical Hodgkin lymphoma PBMCs for comparison. Sequencing was performed on peripheral blood mononuclear cells (PBMCs). The chain carries TRBV7-3 and TRBJ2-1; D is uncertain. This TCR was sampled from a human donor with classical Hodgkin lymphoma. For the CDR3, the DNA is TGTGCCAGCAGCATCACCGGGCCCCCGGCGTTCTTC. It is translated as CASSITGPPAFF.